These 6 T cell receptor beta chains share one sample of origin, sequenced in a study of blood T cell repertoires in COVID-19 (dated by TCRdb to the early 2020s). The protocol used for the library was the immunoSEQ multiplex PCR assay. TCRdb took this table from immuneACCESS and kept in-frame rearrangements with V and J called. Such tables lack part of the clones; where checked against another copy, unresolved V genes explain under half of the gap, and the rest is unexplained. The sample records 310,000 or so clones, about 83% of which are singletons. Clones ranked in the top ten supply about 1.2% of the sample. The sequenced material came from peripheral blood. The receptors come from a woman aged 45-59 years with acute or convalescent COVID-19.

The rearrangement joins TRBV7-3 to TRBJ2-3, with 8 bases fitting TRBD1. This CDR3 contains 15 residues. V was pared by 5 bases and J by 1 base, with 5 bases of the junction left unmatched. The germline gives CDR1 SGHTA, CDR2 FQGTGA. The CDR3 protein is CASSDRGGGTDTQYF. In DNA, the CDR3 is TGTGCCAGCAGCGACAGGGGCGGAGGCACAGATACGCAGTATTTT.

The chain uses TRBV18 and TRBJ2-2, with TRBD1 as a possible D gene (6 bases). The CDR3 runs 16 residues. The germline V and J ends were trimmed by 3 bases and 0 bases, with 11 bases remaining between them. CDR1 is KGHSH and CDR2 is LQKENI in the germline V gene. In DNA form, the CDR3 reads TGTGCCAGCTCACCTCGACAGGTTACGAACACCGGGGAGCTGTTTTTT. Its protein product is CASSPRQVTNTGELFF.

The gene calls are TRBV10-3 and TRBJ2-5; a weak D match, TRBD2 (5 bases). This CDR3 region has 14 residues. The germline V gene has CDR1 ENHRY and CDR2 SYGVKD. The V gene lost 2 bases and the J gene lost 7 bases, with 14 bases spanning the gap. This chain's CDR3 is CAISEPTDGGTQYF. CDR3 DNA: TGTGCCATCAGTGAGCCAACGGACGGAGGGACCCAGTACTTC.

The J gene is TRBJ2-7, the V gene TRBV20-1, with D maybe TRBD2 (5 bases). Germline CDR1 is DFQATT and CDR2 is SNEGSKA (reference sequence). With 3 bases removed from V and 0 bases from J, the gap between germline ends came to 18 bases. The CDR3 is 16 residues long. In DNA, the CDR3 is TGCAGTGCTAGTCCCGCTAGCTCCCAGAGCTCCTACGAGCAGTACTTC. It is translated as CSASPASSQSSYEQYF.

This rearrangement joins TRBV7-8 to TRBJ1-1; the D gene is possibly TRBD1 (5 bases). In germline, CDR1 is SGHVS, CDR2 FQNEAQ. This CDR3 comprises 15 residues. Trimming stripped 5 bases from V and 1 base from J, with 14 bases between. CDR3 amino acids: CASSPLAGPNTEAFF. The CDR3 DNA reads as TGTGCCAGCAGCCCCCTTGCGGGACCGAACACTGAAGCTTTCTTT.

On this clone: Other DNA variants within this sample encode the same CDR3. The chain is built from TRBV4-2 and TRBJ2-5; TRBD2 is a possible D gene (6 bases). Germline CDR1 and CDR2: LGHNA and YNFKEQ. CDR3 size: 14 residues. V was pared by 1 base and J by 3 bases, with 9 bases between. CDR3 coding DNA: TGTGCCAGCAGCCAAGGGGGACTGGAAGAGACCCAGTACTTC. Encoded protein: CASSQGGLEETQYF.